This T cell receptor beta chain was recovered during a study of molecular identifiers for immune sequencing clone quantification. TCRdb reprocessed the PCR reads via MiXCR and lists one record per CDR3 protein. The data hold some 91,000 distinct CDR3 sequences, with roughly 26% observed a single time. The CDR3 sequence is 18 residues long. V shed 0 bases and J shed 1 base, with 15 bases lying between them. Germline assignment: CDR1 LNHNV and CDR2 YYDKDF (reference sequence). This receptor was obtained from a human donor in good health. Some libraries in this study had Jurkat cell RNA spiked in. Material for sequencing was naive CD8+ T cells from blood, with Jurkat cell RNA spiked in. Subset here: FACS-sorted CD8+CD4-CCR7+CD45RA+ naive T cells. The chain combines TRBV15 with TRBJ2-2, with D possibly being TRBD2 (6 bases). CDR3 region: CATSRDPAGRENTGELFF. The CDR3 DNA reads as TGTGCCACCAGCAGAGATCCCGCGGGACGTGAGAACACCGGGGAGCTGTTTTTT.